This T cell receptor beta chain was profiled in a study of long-term antiretroviral therapy in people with HIV. The CDR3 spans 14 residues. In germline, CDR1 is LGHNA, CDR2 YSLEER. The V end was cut by 2 bases, the J end by 3 bases, with 7 bases between. PBMC samples from each donor numbered at least one pre-ART and at least two post-ART. Every participant with HIV received treatment in the United States. Study-level findings and limits: Blood specimens, gathered between about 2004 and 2018, were possibly obtained under older ART regimens.

Run at survey level, the immunoSEQ assay was version v3.0. Generated by immunoSEQ multiplex PCR, the TCRdb table keeps only in-frame clones and is missing some. This table has 25,000 to 40,000 clones, roughly 97% appearing once. On this clone itself: The antigen remains unidentified.

The chain carries TRBV4-3 and TRBJ2-2, with D unresolved. The material sequenced was unsorted PBMCs, taken 7.6 years after starting antiretroviral therapy. This TCR was recovered from a man aged 25 to 45 with HIV. Here the CDR3 DNA reads TGCGCCAGCAGCCAAAACGCGGACACCGGGGAGCTGTTTTTT. Translated: CASSQNADTGELFF.